The TCR beta chain under discussion was sequenced for a study of spatial heterogeneity in lung cancer. Time point here: sample taken at primary tumor resection. Extraction of whole RNA from tumor, nontumor lung or frozen PBMC preceded unsorted sequencing. Germline V gives CDR1 SGHRS, CDR2 YFSETQ. The CDR3 runs 14 residues. V was pared by 2 bases and J by 5 bases, with 3 bases of the junction left unmatched. TCRdb fed the 5' RACE reads into MiXCR, producing one record per CDR3 protein. The sample lists tens of thousands of distinct CDR3 sequences, under 8% seen once, with roughly an eighth in the top ten.

The sequence came from a male donor with early-stage non-small cell lung cancer. Sequences were derived from PBMCs, sampled at surgery. The chain is built from TRBV5-1 and TRBJ2-5; TRBD2 aligns across 10 bases. The CDR3 coding sequence is TGCGCCAGCAGCTTTAGCGGGGGGCCGGAGACCCAGTACTTC. Its translation: CASSFSGGPETQYF.